This TCR beta chain emerged from a study of early T cells in non-severe SARS-CoV-2 infection. TCRdb re-called the 5' RACE reads with MiXCR, one entry per CDR3 protein. The table includes tens of thousands of distinct CDR3 sequences, roughly 12% detected once. This clonotype was observed a few times. The CDR3 runs to 17 residues. Trimming pared 4 bases from V and 4 bases from J, leaving 20 bases between. Germline assignment: CDR1 SGHVS and CDR2 FNYEAQ. This clonotype was obtained from an adult who was a healthcare worker with PCR-confirmed SARS-CoV-2 infection or an uninfected control (not recorded which). The sequenced sample was whole blood, obtained at baseline. The rearrangement joins TRBV7-6 to TRBJ1-3; a weak D match, TRBD1 (5 bases). CDR3 sequence: CASSSEGARVAGNTIYF. CDR3 coding DNA: TGTGCCAGCAGCTCCGAAGGGGCCAGGGTGGCAGGAAACACCATATATTTT.